A selection of T cell receptor beta chains follows, all from one sample in a study of beta chain features in type 1 diabetes. Sequencing used immunoSEQ multiplex PCR; TCRdb keeps in-frame clones, though not all of them. The table has 550,000 to 850,000 clones, about an eighth seen once; the top ten hold 0.02% to 0.025%. Material for sequencing was naive CD4+ T cells from blood. The receptors shown here come from a man aged 18 to 30 with type 1 diabetes. Both conserved end residues are part of each CDR3. D genes are given only for firm matches. Not all rows give a size; the values are once, few, many and, for expanded clones, a class.

TRBJ1-3 | TRBD1 | TRBV5-6 | 11 | - | TGTGCCAGCAGCCTTATGGACAGGGTATATTTT | CASSLMDRVYF
TRBJ1-1 | - | TRBV18 | 14 | few | TGTGCCAGCTCACCAGAGGGCATGAACACTGAAGCTTTCTTT | CASSPEGMNTEAFF
TRBJ2-1 | TRBD2 | TRBV7-3 | 16 | - | TGTGCCAGCAGCCCCACACTAGCGGGGGGGGGCAATGAGCAGTTCTTC | CASSPTLAGGGNEQFF
TRBJ2-7 | - | TRBV28 | 14 | - | TGTGCCAGCACCACCGGGACAACCGCCTACGAGCAGTACTTC | CASTTGTTAYEQYF
TRBJ1-2 | TRBD1 | TRBV9 | 14 | few | TGTGCCAGCAGCGTGCAGGGGGCTAACTATGGCTACACCTTC | CASSVQGANYGYTF
TRBJ2-1 | TRBD2 | TRBV7-9 | 15 | - | TGTGCCAGCAGACCCCTAGCGGGGGAATACAATGAGCAGTTCTTC | CASRPLAGEYNEQFF
TRBJ2-7 | - | TRBV4-1 | 17 | - | TGCGCCAGCAGCCAAGCATGGGTAAAAGGGGGGTCCTACGAGCAGTACTTC | CASSQAWVKGGSYEQYF
TRBJ2-2 | TRBD1 | TRBV7-2 | 15 | - | TGTGCCAGCAGCTTGGGGACAGGGTTCACCGGGGAGCTGTTTTTT | CASSLGTGFTGELFF
TRBJ1-1 | - | TRBV5-1 | 18 | once | TGCGCCAGCAGCTTGGAGCCGCGGCAGGGAGTTTTTAGCACTGAAGCTTTCTTT | CASSLEPRQGVFSTEAFF
TRBJ2-7 | - | TRBV2 | 13 | few | TGTGCCAGCAGTGTCCTTATAGCCTACGAGCAGTACTTC | CASSVLIAYEQYF
TRBJ2-2 | - | TRBV7-3 | 13 | - | TGTGCCAGCAGCCCCCAGGACACCGGGGAGCTGTTTTTT | CASSPQDTGELFF
TRBJ1-1 | - | TRBV18 | 12 | - | TGTGCCAGCTCACCGACGGCGGGGGAAGCTTTCTTT | CASSPTAGEAFF
TRBJ2-2 | - | TRBV9 | 16 | - | TGTGCCAGCAGCGTAGCTACTAATCCTTACACCGGGGAGCTGTTTTTT | CASSVATNPYTGELFF
TRBJ2-3 | TRBD1 | TRBV5-6 | 15 | few | TGTGCCAGCAGCTTGGTGGACAGGGGTACAGATACGCAGTATTTT | CASSLVDRGTDTQYF
TRBJ1-2 | - | TRBV30 | 14 | few | TGTGCCTGGGGCCCCCGCCGGGGGGACTATGGCTACACCTTC | CAWGPRRGDYGYTF
TRBJ1-2 | - | TRBV30 | 14 | few | TGTGCCTGGATCTCCGAGGGGGAGGAGTATGGCTACACCTTC | CAWISEGEEYGYTF
TRBJ2-7 | TRBD1 | TRBV29-1 | 13 | few | TGCAGCGGAGGAGACAGGGGGCTTTACGAGCAGTACTTC | CSGGDRGLYEQYF
TRBJ1-2 | TRBD1 | TRBV9 | 15 | - | TGTGCCAGCAGCCCAGGACAGGATGTTAACTATGGCTACACCTTC | CASSPGQDVNYGYTF
TRBJ2-3 | - | TRBV7-9 | 12 | - | TGTGCCAGCAGCCCCGGCGATGATACGCAGTATTTT | CASSPGDDTQYF
TRBJ2-3 | TRBD2 | TRBV7-2 | 15 | few | TGTGCCAGCAGCTTAGCGGGGGGGAGCACAGATACGCAGTATTTT | CASSLAGGSTDTQYF
TRBJ2-4 | - | TRBV6-5 | 13 | few | TGTGCCAGCAGTGACGGCGCGGGTTTAATTCAGTACTTC | CASSDGAGLIQYF
TRBJ2-2 | - | TRBV29-1 | 14 | - | TGCAGCGTCGTCCGGAGCTTGGACACCGGGGAGCTGTTTTTT | CSVVRSLDTGELFF
TRBJ1-2 | - | TRBV19 | 14 | - | TGTGCCAGTAGTATAGAGGCAGGGAGCTATGGCTACACCTTC | CASSIEAGSYGYTF
TRBJ2-3 | TRBD2 | TRBV4-1 | 16 | few | TGCGCCAGCAGGGGCGGAATTAGCGGGGGAACAGATACGCAGTATTTT | CASRGGISGGTDTQYF
TRBJ1-2 | TRBD1 | TRBV4-2 | 17 | few | TGTGCCAGCAGCCAAGGAGCAGGGGGCCTTATTGACTATGGCTACACCTTC | CASSQGAGGLIDYGYTF
TRBJ1-4 | - | TRBV16 | 16 | few | TGTGCCAGCAGCCGGACGACGGACCTGACTAATGAAAAACTGTTTTTT | CASSRTTDLTNEKLFF
TRBJ2-5 | TRBD2 | TRBV7-2 | 15 | - | TGTGCCAGCAGCTTGAAAGCGGGGGAGGCGGAGACCCAGTACTTC | CASSLKAGEAETQYF
TRBJ2-3 | TRBD2 | TRBV6-5 | 14 | - | TGTGCCAGCACTCATGAGCGGGGCCTAGATACGCAGTATTTT | CASTHERGLDTQYF
TRBJ1-1 | TRBD1 | TRBV19 | 14 | - | TGTGCCAGTAGTATCGCGGACAGGGACACTGAAGCTTTCTTT | CASSIADRDTEAFF
TRBJ2-3 | TRBD2 | TRBV30 | 15 | few | TGTGCCTGGAGTGTACAAGCGGGGGGAGCGGATACGCAGTATTTT | CAWSVQAGGADTQYF
TRBJ1-2 | TRBD1 | TRBV5-4 | 15 | few | TGTGCCAGCAGCCCGGGACAGGGCTTAAACTATGGCTACACCTTC | CASSPGQGLNYGYTF
TRBJ1-5 | - | TRBV27 | 15 | few | TGTGCCAGCAGTCTGGGGGGGGTAGGGAATCAGCCCCAGCATTTT | CASSLGGVGNQPQHF
TRBJ2-1 | - | TRBV6-1 | 14 | - | TGTGCCAGCAGTACAGGGATTTCAGCAGGCGAGCAGTTCTTC | CASSTGISAGEQFF
TRBJ1-1 | TRBD1 | TRBV2 | 14 | few | TGTGCCAGCAGAGTGGGACAGATGAACACTGAAGCTTTCTTT | CASRVGQMNTEAFF
TRBJ1-1 | TRBD1 | TRBV7-6 | 14 | - | TGTGCCAGCAGCTTTAACCAGGGGGACACTGAAGCTTTCTTT | CASSFNQGDTEAFF
TRBJ2-5 | - | TRBV7-9 | 15 | - | TGTGCCAGCAGCTTGAGGGCAGGAGGCGAAGAGACCCAGTACTTC | CASSLRAGGEETQYF
TRBJ2-5 | - | TRBV4-1 | 14 | few | TGCGCCAGCAGCCAGCCATTGGGGGGAGAGACCCAGTACTTC | CASSQPLGGETQYF
TRBJ1-1 | - | TRBV6-6 | 14 | - | TGTGCCAGCAGTCTGACAGCGCAGAACACTGAAGCTTTCTTT | CASSLTAQNTEAFF
TRBJ1-2 | - | TRBV14 | 14 | - | TGTGCCAGCAGCCAAGAGTCACTTAACTATGGCTACACCTTC | CASSQESLNYGYTF
TRBJ2-5 | - | TRBV10-3 | 13 | - | TGTGCCATCAGCCCCTCACGGGGGGAGACCCAGTACTTC | CAISPSRGETQYF
TRBJ1-2 | TRBD1 | TRBV5-1 | 15 | - | TGCGCCAGCAGCTCGACAGGGGGCGCGAACTATGGCTACACCTTC | CASSSTGGANYGYTF
TRBJ2-1 | TRBD2 | TRBV11-2 | 15 | - | TGTGCCAGCAGCTCACTAGCGGGGGGGCAACGGGAGCAGTTCTTC | CASSSLAGGQREQFF
TRBJ2-5 | - | TRBV18 | 14 | few | TGTGCCAGCTCACCACCCACAGGGCAAGAGACCCAGTACTTC | CASSPPTGQETQYF
TRBJ1-2 | - | TRBV10-3 | 13 | - | TGTGCCATCAGTTGGGAGTCTAACTATGGCTACACCTTC | CAISWESNYGYTF
TRBJ2-3 | TRBD1 | TRBV6-5 | 14 | - | TGTGCCAGCAGTCAGGACAGGGTCACAGATACGCAGTATTTT | CASSQDRVTDTQYF
TRBJ1-3 | - | TRBV5-6 | 14 | - | TGTGCCAGCAGCTTGACCCCTAAAGGAAACACCATATATTTT | CASSLTPKGNTIYF